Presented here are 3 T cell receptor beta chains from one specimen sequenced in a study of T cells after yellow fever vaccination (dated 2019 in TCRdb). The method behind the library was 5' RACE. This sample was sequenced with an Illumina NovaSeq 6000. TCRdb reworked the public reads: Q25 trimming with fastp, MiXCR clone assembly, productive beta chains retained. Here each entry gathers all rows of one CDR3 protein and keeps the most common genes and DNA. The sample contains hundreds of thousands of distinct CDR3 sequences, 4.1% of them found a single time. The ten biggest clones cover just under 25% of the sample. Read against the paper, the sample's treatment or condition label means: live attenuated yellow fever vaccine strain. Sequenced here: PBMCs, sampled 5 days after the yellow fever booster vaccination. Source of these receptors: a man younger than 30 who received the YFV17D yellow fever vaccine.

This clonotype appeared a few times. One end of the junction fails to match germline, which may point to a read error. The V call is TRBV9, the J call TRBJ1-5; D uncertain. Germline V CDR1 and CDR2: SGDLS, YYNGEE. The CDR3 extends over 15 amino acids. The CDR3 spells CASSVEGGPHQAQHF. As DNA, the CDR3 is TGTGCCAGCAGCGTAGAGGGCGGGCCCCATCAGGCCCAGCATTTT.

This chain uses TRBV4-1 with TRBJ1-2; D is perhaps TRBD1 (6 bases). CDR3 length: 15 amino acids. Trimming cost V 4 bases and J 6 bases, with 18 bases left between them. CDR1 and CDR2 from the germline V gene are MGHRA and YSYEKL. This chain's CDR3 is CASSPIGGAVDGYTF. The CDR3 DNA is TGCGCCAGCAGCCCCATTGGGGGGGCTGTCGATGGCTACACCTTC.

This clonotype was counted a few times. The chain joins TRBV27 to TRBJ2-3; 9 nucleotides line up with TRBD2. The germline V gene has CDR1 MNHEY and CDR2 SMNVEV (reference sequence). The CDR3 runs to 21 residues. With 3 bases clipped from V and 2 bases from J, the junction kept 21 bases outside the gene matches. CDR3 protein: CASSFLVSDGLAGAPTDTQYF. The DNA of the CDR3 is TGTGCCAGCAGTTTCCTGGTATCGGATGGGTTAGCGGGGGCCCCCACAGATACGCAGTATTTT.